This TCR beta chain was sequenced in a study of cytomegalovirus exposure and HLA in healthy donors. General study findings and limits: Productive rates of about 90% or about 30% were seen for most TCR beta V segments in an earlier analysis. A later analysis linked a missense variant in DCLRE1C to the trimming of TCR beta V and J genes.

This PCR relied on a set of 60 Vbeta primers and 13 Jbeta primers. Data came from immunoSEQ multiplex PCR; TCRdb stores just in-frame clones and leaves some out. The top ten hold around 0.57% of the sample, which has 200,000 to 250,000 clones, almost 85% seen once. V was cut by 0 bases and J by 5 bases, with 4 bases left in between. This CDR3 has 12 residues. Germline V lookup: CDR1 SGHRS, CDR2 YFSETQ. For this clone: As yet, its antigen is unknown.

Sequencing was done on a sample of PBMCs. The source of this sequence is a woman in her thirties or forties in good health and CMV-seronegative. This chain uses TRBV5-1 with TRBJ2-3; no reliable D call. CDR3 sequence reads: CASSLVEDTQYF. CDR3 nucleotide sequence: TGCGCCAGCAGCTTGGTAGAAGATACGCAGTATTTT.